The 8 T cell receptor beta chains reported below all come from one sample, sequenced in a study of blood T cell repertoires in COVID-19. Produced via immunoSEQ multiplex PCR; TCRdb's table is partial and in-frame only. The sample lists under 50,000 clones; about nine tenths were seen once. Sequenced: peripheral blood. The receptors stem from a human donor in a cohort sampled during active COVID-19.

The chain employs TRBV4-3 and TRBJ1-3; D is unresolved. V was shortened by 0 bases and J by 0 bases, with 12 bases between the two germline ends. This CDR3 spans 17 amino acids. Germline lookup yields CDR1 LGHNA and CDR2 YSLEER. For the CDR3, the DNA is TGCGCCAGCAGCCAAGATTGGGGAGGGAGCTCTGGAAACACCATATATTTT. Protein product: CASSQDWGGSSGNTIYF.

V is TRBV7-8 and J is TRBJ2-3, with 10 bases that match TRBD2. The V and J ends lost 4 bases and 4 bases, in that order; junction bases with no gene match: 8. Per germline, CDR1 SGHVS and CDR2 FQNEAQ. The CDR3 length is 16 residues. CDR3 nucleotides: TGTGCCAGCAGCTCAAAAGCGGGAGGGCCGTCAGATACGCAGTATTTT. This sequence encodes CASSSKAGGPSDTQYF.

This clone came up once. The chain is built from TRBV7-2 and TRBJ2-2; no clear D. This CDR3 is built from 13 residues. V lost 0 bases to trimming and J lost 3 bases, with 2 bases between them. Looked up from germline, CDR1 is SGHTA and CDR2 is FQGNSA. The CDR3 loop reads CASSLAYTGELFF. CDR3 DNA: TGTGCCAGCAGCTTAGCCTACACCGGGGAGCTGTTTTTT.

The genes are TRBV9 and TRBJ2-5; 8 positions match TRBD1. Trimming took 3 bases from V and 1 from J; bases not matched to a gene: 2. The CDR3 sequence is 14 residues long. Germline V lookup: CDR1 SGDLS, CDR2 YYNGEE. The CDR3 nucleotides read TGTGCCAGCAGCGGGACAGGGTTCCAAGAGACCCAGTACTTC. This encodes CASSGTGFQETQYF.

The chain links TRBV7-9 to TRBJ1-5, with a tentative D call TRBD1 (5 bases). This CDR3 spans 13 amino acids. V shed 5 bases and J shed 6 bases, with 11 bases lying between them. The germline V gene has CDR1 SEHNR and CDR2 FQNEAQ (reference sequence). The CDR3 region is CASSESGRQPQHF. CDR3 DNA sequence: TGTGCCAGCAGCGAGTCAGGGCGTCAGCCCCAGCATTTT.

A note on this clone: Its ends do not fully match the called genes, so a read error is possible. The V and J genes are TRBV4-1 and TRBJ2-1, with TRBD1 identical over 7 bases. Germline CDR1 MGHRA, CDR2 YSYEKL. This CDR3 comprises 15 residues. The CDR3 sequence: CPSSRPGQSYNEQFF. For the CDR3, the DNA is TGCCCCAGCAGCCGACCGGGACAGTCCTACAATGAGCAGTTCTTC.

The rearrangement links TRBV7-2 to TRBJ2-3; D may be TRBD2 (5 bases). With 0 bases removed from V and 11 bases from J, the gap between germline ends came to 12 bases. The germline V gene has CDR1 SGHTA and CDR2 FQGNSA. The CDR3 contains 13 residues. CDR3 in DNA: TGTGCCAGCAGCTTAGCGCAAGTAGGGAGGCAGTATTTT. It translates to CASSLAQVGRQYF.

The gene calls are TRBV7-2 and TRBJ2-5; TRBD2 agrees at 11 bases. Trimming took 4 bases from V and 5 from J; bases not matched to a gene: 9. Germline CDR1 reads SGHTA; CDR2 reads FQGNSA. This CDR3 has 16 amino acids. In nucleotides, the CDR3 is TGTGCCAGCAGCTCTAGGTCTAGCGGGGGGCGGGAGACCCAGTACTTC. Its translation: CASSSRSSGGRETQYF.